Below are 20 T cell receptor beta chains sequenced from a single sample in a study of CD8 T cells in Susac syndrome. Random hexamers were used to reverse transcribe an amount of roughly 0.45 to 1 ug RNA. In TCRdb, the immunoSEQ multiplex PCR reads were re-called with MiXCR into one record per CDR3 protein. The sample records under 90,000 distinct CDR3 sequences, approximately 95% being singletons. The sample consisted of CD8+ T cells from PBMCs. The receptors were sampled from a human donor with Susac syndrome.

V and J are TRBV7-9 and TRBJ2-5; 8 bases line up with TRBD2. The CDR3 is 14 residues long. V lost 6 bases, J lost 3 bases, and 6 bases stayed unmatched. The germline V gene encodes CDR1 SEHNR and CDR2 FQNEAQ (reference sequence). CDR3 protein: CASRVAGPEETQYF. The CDR3 nucleotides read TGTGCCAGCAGAGTAGCGGGACCGGAAGAGACCCAGTACTTC.

J is TRBJ2-1 and V is TRBV12-3 or TRBV12-4, with 9 bases that match TRBD2. This CDR3 spans 15 amino acids. V trimming: 3 bases; J trimming: 6 bases; junction bases outside the gene matches: 6. The CDR3: CASSLTSGRVNEQFF. CDR3 nucleotide sequence: TGTGCCAGCAGTTTGACTAGCGGAAGAGTCAATGAGCAGTTCTTC.

The chain employs TRBV20-1 and TRBJ2-7, with TRBD1 identical over 12 bases. The V gene end was trimmed by 5 bases and the J gene end by 0 bases; junction bases not matched to a gene: 2. The CDR3 contains 14 residues. Germline assignment: CDR1 DFQATT and CDR2 SNEGSKA (reference sequence). The CDR3 loop is CSARDRGPSYEQYF. The CDR3 nucleotides are TGCAGTGCTCGGGACAGGGGGCCCTCCTACGAGCAGTACTTC.

In its sample, this clonotype was seen a few times. This rearrangement joins TRBV25-1 to TRBJ2-7, with 9 bases fitting TRBD1. CDR3 length: 13 residues. Germline loops: CDR1 MGHDK, CDR2 SYGVNS. The J segment lost 2 bases and the V segment lost 5 bases, leaving 1 base of the junction unmatched. In DNA form, the CDR3 reads TGTGCCAGCAGTTGGACAGGGGCCTACGAGCAGTACTTC. Protein sequence: CASSWTGAYEQYF.

V usage is TRBV5-4 and J usage is TRBJ2-7; 9 bases align to TRBD2. The CDR3 is 14 residues long. Germline CDR1 SGHNT, CDR2 YYREEE (reference sequence). V was clipped by 3 bases and J by 5 bases; unmatched bases: 6. The chain's CDR3 is CASSWRGTSNEQYF. The CDR3 DNA sequence: TGTGCCAGCAGCTGGAGGGGGACTAGCAACGAGCAGTACTTC.

The chain joins TRBV15 to TRBJ1-1; D is unresolved. There are 15 residues in the CDR3. Trimming pared 1 base from V and 1 base from J, leaving 10 bases between. The germline V gene encodes CDR1 LNHNV and CDR2 YYDKDF (reference sequence). The CDR3: CATSRGSTGNTEAFF. DNA for the CDR3: TGTGCCACCAGCAGAGGATCTACGGGGAACACTGAAGCTTTCTTT.

The V and J genes are TRBV18 and TRBJ2-7, with D possibly TRBD2 on 6 matching bases. CDR1 KGHSH and CDR2 LQKENI come from the germline V gene. Between the trimmed V and J ends, which lost 4 bases and 0 bases, there was a span of 13 bases. There are 15 residues in the CDR3. The CDR3 sequence: CASSLEGLASYEQYF. The CDR3 region has the DNA TGTGCCAGCTCACTGGAGGGGTTAGCCTCCTACGAGCAGTACTTC. Full variable domain (remainder filled in from reference TRBV18 and TRBJ2-7): NAGVMQNPRHLVRRRGQEARLRCSPMKGHSHVYWYRQLPEEGLKFMVYLQKENIIDESGMPKERFSAEFPKEGPSILRIQQVVRGDSAAYFCASSLEGLASYEQYFGPGTRLTVT.

The chain carries TRBV9 and TRBJ2-7, with D hard to call. This CDR3 contains 12 residues. Germline V CDR1 and CDR2: SGDLS, YYNGEE. Trimming cost V 0 bases and J 6 bases, with 7 bases left between them. CDR3: CASSVGGGEQYF. The DNA for the CDR3 is TGTGCCAGCAGCGTAGGAGGTGGCGAGCAGTACTTC.

V gene TRBV4-3 combines with J gene TRBJ2-1; D unclear. V shed 0 bases and J shed 6 bases, with 6 bases lying between them. The length of the CDR3 is 13 residues. Germline V CDR1 and CDR2: LGHNA, YSLEER. As DNA, the CDR3 is TGCGCCAGCAGCCAAGATGTGAGCAATGAGCAGTTCTTC. Translating gives CASSQDVSNEQFF.

Written as DNA, the CDR3 is TGTGCCACCAGCAGCCTATCGGCCAGTCGAGGCTATGGCTACACCTTC. This encodes CATSSLSASRGYGYTF. This rearrangement joins TRBV15 to TRBJ1-2, with D uncertain. Germline-derived CDR1 and CDR2 are LNHNV and YYDKDF (reference sequence). The CDR3 has 16 residues. Between the trimmed V and J ends, which lost 3 bases and 4 bases, there was a span of 18 bases.

This clonotype was detected only once. This sequence joins TRBV6-5 and TRBJ2-1; tentatively, D is TRBD2 (5 bases). V lost 2 bases, J lost 6 bases, and 11 bases lay in between. CDR1 and CDR2 (germline): MNHEY, SVGAGI. CDR3 length: 14 residues. CDR3 nucleotide sequence: TGTGCCAGCAGTTACCAGACTACGGGCAATGAGCAGTTCTTC. Encoded protein: CASSYQTTGNEQFF.

V usage is TRBV3-1 and J usage is TRBJ1-5; D unclear. This CDR3 is built from 15 residues. The germline gives CDR1 LGHDT, CDR2 YNNKEL (reference sequence). V was trimmed by 4 bases and J by 0 bases, leaving 10 bases between them. As DNA, the CDR3 is TGTGCCAGCAGCCCTGAGGGTTATAGCAATCAGCCCCAGCATTTT. This gives the protein CASSPEGYSNQPQHF.

This clonotype occurred a few times. The CDR3 nucleotides are TGTGCCTGGGGGGATACAGGGGCCTGGCAGCCCCAGCATTTT. Translation: CAWGDTGAWQPQHF. This chain connects TRBV30 to TRBJ1-5; 7 nucleotides match TRBD1. Germline V lookup: CDR1 GTSNPN, CDR2 SVGIG (reference sequence). CDR3 length equals 14 residues. The junction had 11 bases not matched to a gene; V was cut back by 5 bases and J by 7 bases.

The rearrangement uses TRBV11-2 and TRBJ2-1; 10 bases line up with TRBD1. Unmatched junction bases numbered 4, after V lost 1 base and J lost 10 bases. This CDR3 region has 14 residues. The germline gives CDR1 SGHAT, CDR2 FQNNGV. CDR3 amino acids: CASSLGQGAWEQFF. CDR3 sequence (DNA): TGTGCCAGCAGCTTAGGACAGGGGGCATGGGAGCAGTTCTTC.

This clonotype was observed once. The rearrangement links TRBV5-1 to TRBJ2-5, with D possibly called TRBD1 or TRBD2 (6 bases each). The V gene lost 5 bases and the J gene lost 4 bases, with 12 bases spanning the gap. Germline lookup yields CDR1 SGHRS and CDR2 YFSETQ. The CDR3 is 13 amino acids. CDR3 residues: CASSKQGGETQYF. The DNA of the CDR3 is TGCGCCAGCAGTAAACAGGGAGGAGAGACCCAGTACTTC.

This clonotype was found once. The rearrangement joins TRBV12-3 or TRBV12-4 to TRBJ1-2, with a weak D call TRBD1 (5 bases). The CDR3 runs 15 residues. The germline V and J ends were trimmed by 7 bases and 7 bases, with 22 bases remaining between them. The CDR3 coding sequence is TGTGCCAGCACCCTTAGTGGGGGAGACCGGTCTGGCTACACCTTC. It codes for CASTLSGGDRSGYTF.

The V call is TRBV5-1, the J call TRBJ2-7, with a possible D match to TRBD1 (6 bases). Trimming pared 4 bases from V and 6 bases from J, leaving 11 bases between. Looked up from germline, CDR1 is SGHRS and CDR2 is YFSETQ. The CDR3 sequence is 12 residues long. As DNA, the CDR3 is TGCGCCAGCAGCCTTGGACAGTCCGAGCAGTACTTC. Encoded protein: CASSLGQSEQYF.

V is TRBV30 and J is TRBJ1-1, with 10 bases that match TRBD1. Per germline, CDR1 GTSNPN and CDR2 SVGIG (reference sequence). The CDR3 spans 13 residues. V shed 4 bases, J shed 4 bases, and the junction held 3 bases outside the gene matches. CDR3 coding DNA: TGTGCCTGGACCTGGACAGGGGGCACTGAAGCTTTCTTT. It specifies CAWTWTGGTEAFF.

The chain has TRBV3-1 and TRBJ1-1, with D possibly matching TRBD1 (5 bases). V was pared by 5 bases and J by 0 bases, with 10 bases between. The length of the CDR3 is 14 residues. From germline, CDR1 is LGHDT and CDR2 YNNKEL (reference sequence). As DNA, the CDR3 is TGTGCCAGCAGCTCACTGGGGGTGAACACTGAAGCTTTCTTT. Its protein is CASSSLGVNTEAFF.

The gene calls are TRBV6-1 and TRBJ2-1; D is uncertain. The germline V and J ends were trimmed by 8 bases and 6 bases, with 11 bases remaining between them. Germline CDR1 reads MNHNS; CDR2 reads SASEGT. The CDR3 contains 12 residues. CDR3 residues: CASVGPVNEQFF. The CDR3 DNA follows: TGTGCCAGCGTAGGGCCAGTCAATGAGCAGTTCTTC.